The 21 T cell receptor beta chains listed next were all sequenced from one sample in a study of cytomegalovirus exposure and HLA in healthy donors. Use of 60 Vbeta and 13 Jbeta primers characterized the PCR. Profiled with immunoSEQ multiplex PCR; TCRdb holds only in-frame clones, not every one. This table has about 150,000 clones, 55% to 70% appearing once. The sequenced material came from PBMCs. Every receptor here comes from a woman aged 60 to 75 in good health and CMV-seropositive.

The CDR3 bases are TGTGCCAGCAGCTCGACCGGACTTCAAGAGACCCAGTACTTC. This encodes CASSSTGLQETQYF. This sequence joins TRBV5-6 and TRBJ2-5; weak D call: TRBD2 (5 bases). Trimming shortened V by 3 bases and J by 2 bases, and 11 bases separated the two germline ends. The CDR3 is made up of 14 amino acids. Germline assignment: CDR1 SGHDT and CDR2 YYEEEE.

This clone was counted a few times. This sequence joins TRBV19 and TRBJ1-4, with D possibly TRBD1 on 5 matching bases. The CDR3 sequence is 15 residues long. V was cut by 7 bases and J by 7 bases, with 19 bases left in between. Germline assignment: CDR1 LNHDA and CDR2 SQIVND (reference sequence). The DNA for the CDR3 is TGTGCCAGTAACCTCCTAGGGGCCGGATTTGAAAAACTGTTTTTT. This translates into CASNLLGAGFEKLFF.

This clone has ten or more counts. The chain joins TRBV7-8 to TRBJ1-5; no clear D gene. Germline CDR1 and CDR2: SGHVS and FQNEAQ. V gave up 7 bases and J gave up 0 bases, with 7 bases separating them. This CDR3 comprises 13 residues. For the CDR3, the DNA is TGTGCCAGCACCAGATATAGCAATCAGCCCCAGCATTTT. It codes for CASTRYSNQPQHF.

This clone appeared a few times. The V gene is TRBV5-1, the J gene TRBJ1-1, with D possibly TRBD1 on 5 matching bases. V lost 5 bases and J 0 bases, leaving 11 bases between the germline ends. Germline assignment: CDR1 SGHRS and CDR2 YFSETQ. CDR3 length equals 14 residues. The CDR3 DNA follows: TGCGCCAGCAGTCGGATGACAGTGAACACTGAAGCTTTCTTT. Its translation: CASSRMTVNTEAFF.

The V gene is TRBV4-3, the J gene TRBJ1-2; 12 positions agree with TRBD1. The ends lost 4 bases at V and 4 bases at J; junction bases unmatched: 10. CDR1 LGHNA and CDR2 YSLEER come from the germline V gene. This CDR3 has 17 amino acids. The CDR3 loop reads CASSLQARGQGAYGYTF. CDR3 bases: TGCGCCAGCAGCCTTCAAGCCCGGGGACAGGGGGCCTATGGCTACACCTTC.

CDR3 coding DNA: TGTGCCAGCAGACTCAGGGGGCGCGGTTCACCCCTCCACTTT. It translates to CASRLRGRGSPLHF. The rearrangement joins TRBV5-6 to TRBJ1-6; 8 bases fit TRBD1. Germline V gene data show CDR1 as SGHDT and CDR2 as YYEEEE. V lost 5 bases and J lost 9; bases outside the gene matches: 7. The CDR3 totals 14 residues.

This clone was recorded a few times. The chain uses TRBV7-2 and TRBJ2-1, with D possibly being TRBD1 (6 bases). The CDR3 totals 14 residues. Trimming shortened V by 6 bases and J by 7 bases, and 16 bases separated the two germline ends. Germline V gene lookup returns CDR1 SGHTA and CDR2 FQGNSA. The CDR3 here is CASRVYRDTNEQFF. DNA for the CDR3: TGTGCCAGCAGGGTTTACCGGGACACTAATGAGCAGTTCTTC.

The chain links TRBV21-1 to TRBJ2-7; TRBD1, the D gene given by the table, was not confirmed from the DNA. TRBV21-1 is listed as a pseudogene. The CDR3 totals 14 residues. The CDR3 DNA follows: TGTGCCAGCAGCAACGGCAGGGCGGATCACGAGCAGTACTTC. This gives the protein CASSNGRADHEQYF.

In the case of this clone: At one of its ends the junction is not consistent with the germline gene, which may arise from a read error. The V call is TRBV2, the J call TRBJ2-1; tentatively, D is TRBD1 (5 bases). The CDR3 extends over 13 amino acids. Germline CDR1 SNHLY, CDR2 FYNNEI. The CDR3 DNA sequence: TGTGCCAGCAGAGAAGACAGCTACAATGAGCAGTTCTTC. It is translated as CASREDSYNEQFF.

The chain is built from TRBV6-5 and TRBJ1-5; TRBD1 agrees at 8 bases. CDR1 and CDR2 from the germline V gene are MNHEY and SVGAGI. Losses at the gene ends were 4 bases for V and 7 bases for J; bases not matched to a gene: 6. This CDR3 region has 14 residues. DNA of the CDR3: TGTGCCAGCAGTTTAGACAGGGGCACCCAGCCCCAGCATTTT. Translation gives CASSLDRGTQPQHF.

The J gene is TRBJ2-1, the V gene TRBV7-8, with 8 bases fitting TRBD2. CDR3 length equals 14 residues. V dropped 7 bases and J dropped 4; count of bases not matched to a gene: 6. Germline CDR1 is SGHVS and CDR2 is FQNEAQ. CDR3 sequence reads: CASIPGLGYNEQFF. CDR3 DNA: TGTGCCAGCATACCGGGACTAGGGTACAATGAGCAGTTCTTC.

The rearrangement joins TRBV28 to TRBJ1-4, with TRBD1 as a possible D gene (5 bases). This CDR3 is built from 14 residues. Germline assignment: CDR1 MDHEN and CDR2 SYDVKM. Trimming removed 3 bases at V and 8 bases at J, with 13 bases between. CDR3 sequence: CASSLWQGGEKLFF. The CDR3 nucleotides are TGTGCCAGCAGTTTGTGGCAGGGTGGAGAAAAACTGTTTTTT.

This chain links TRBV5-4 with TRBJ1-2; weak D call: TRBD1 (6 bases). The V end lost 5 bases, the J end lost 2 bases, and 10 bases lay between the germline ends. Germline CDR1 SGHNT, CDR2 YYREEE (reference sequence). CDR3 length: 13 amino acids. CDR3 in amino acids: CASRWDTNYGYTF. The DNA of the CDR3 is TGTGCCAGCAGATGGGACACCAACTATGGCTACACCTTC.

The chain employs TRBV6-6 and TRBJ2-7; D may be TRBD1 (5 bases). Per the germline V gene, CDR1 is MNHNY and CDR2 is SVGAGI (reference sequence). Trimming removed 4 bases at V and 5 bases at J, with 15 bases between. This CDR3 contains 14 residues. CDR3: CASSSPEGAHEQYF. In nucleotides, the CDR3 is TGTGCCAGCAGTTCACCCGAAGGGGCCCACGAGCAGTACTTC.

The chain carries TRBV7-9 and TRBJ2-3; possible D gene TRBD2, 5 bases. Germline loops: CDR1 SEHNR, CDR2 FQNEAQ (reference sequence). V lost 1 base, J lost 5 bases, and 13 bases lay in between. The CDR3 runs 15 residues. The CDR3 DNA reads as TGTGCCAGCAGCTTAGAAGGAGGATTCGGAGATACGCAGTATTTT. Protein sequence: CASSLEGGFGDTQYF. Using reference TRBV7-9 and TRBJ2-3 for the parts outside the CDR3, the full variable domain is DTGVSQNPRHKITKRGQNVTFRCDPISEHNRLYWYRQTLGQGPEFLTYFQNEAQLEKSRLLSDRFSAERPKGSFSTLEIQRTEQGDSAMYLCASSLEGGFGDTQYFGPGTRLTVL.

This clone was seen a few times. The chain recombines TRBV28 with TRBJ1-2; TRBD1 agrees at 9 bases. Germline-derived CDR1 and CDR2 are MDHEN and SYDVKM. The CDR3 covers 13 residues. J gave up 8 bases and V 5 bases, and 6 bases lay outside the gene matches. The DNA of the CDR3 is TGTGCCAGCAGTATCGGACAGGGGATGGGCTACACCTTC. This translates into CASSIGQGMGYTF.

This clone was seen more than once but under ten times. The V call is TRBV18, the J call TRBJ2-2; D may be TRBD1 (5 bases). The germline V gene has CDR1 KGHSH and CDR2 LQKENI. Trimming left V 1 base short and J 5 bases short, with 14 bases between. This CDR3 comprises 16 residues. The CDR3 DNA sequence: TGTGCCAGCTCACCACGAGTAGGGGCGGAGACCGGGGAGCTGTTTTTT. Its translation is CASSPRVGAETGELFF.

The rearrangement joins TRBV2 to TRBJ1-5; unclear D gene. Germline-derived CDR1 and CDR2 are SNHLY and FYNNEI. This CDR3 contains 15 residues. Trimming took off 3 bases at V and 0 bases at J, with 9 bases between the two ends. The CDR3 spells CASSEGVFSNQPQHF. The CDR3 region has the DNA TGTGCCAGCAGTGAGGGAGTTTTTAGCAATCAGCCCCAGCATTTT.

In its sample, this clone was seen a few times. V and J are TRBV13 and TRBJ2-1; 9 nucleotides align to TRBD2. The J segment lost 8 bases and the V segment lost 0 bases, leaving 8 bases of the junction unmatched. The germline V gene has CDR1 PRHDT and CDR2 FYEKMQ (reference sequence). The CDR3 is 16 residues long. The CDR3 region has the DNA TGTGCCAGCAGCTTAGGACAGGGACTAGCTGGAGATGAGCAGTTCTTC. It specifies CASSLGQGLAGDEQFF. The entire variable domain, with the rest obtained from reference TRBV13 and TRBJ2-1, is as follows: AAGVIQSPRHLIKEKRETATLKCYPIPRHDTVYWYQQGPGQDPQFLISFYEKMQSDKGSIPDRFSAQQFSDYHSELNMSSLELGDSALYFCASSLGQGLAGDEQFFGPGTRLTVL.

The chain joins TRBV7-9 to TRBJ2-5; 8 positions match TRBD2. Per the germline V gene, CDR1 is SEHNR and CDR2 is FQNEAQ (reference sequence). The CDR3 contains 14 residues. Trimming cost V 6 bases and J 4 bases; bases outside gene matches: 7. The CDR3 protein is CASSWGSGGETQYF. The CDR3 nucleotides are TGTGCCAGCAGTTGGGGGAGCGGGGGAGAGACCCAGTACTTC.

The chain has TRBV5-1 and TRBJ2-5; 8 positions match TRBD2. This CDR3 comprises 15 residues. The ends lost 4 bases at V and 4 bases at J; junction bases unmatched: 9. Germline assignment: CDR1 SGHRS and CDR2 YFSETQ. CDR3 nucleotide sequence: TGCGCCAGCAGCCCAGGGACCGCGGGAGGAGAGACCCAGTACTTC. The encoded protein is CASSPGTAGGETQYF.